Listed below are T cell receptor beta chains from one sample, sequenced in a study of CD8 T cells in Susac syndrome. MiXCR, run by TCRdb on the immunoSEQ multiplex PCR reads, gives a single entry per CDR3 protein. The sample records approximately 170,000 distinct CDR3 sequences, about 92% being singletons. Sequences were obtained from CD4+ T cells from PBMCs. These receptors originate from a human donor in good health. The conserved cysteine and the conserved F or W are not part of the CDR3 here.

>TRBJ1-1|TRBV2
ASSERAGIHMNTEAF
>TRBJ1-4|TRBV20-1
SARDPRGVNEKLF
>TRBJ1-1|TRBV9
ASSSGQNTEVF
>TRBJ1-4|TRBV19
ATLGGGTGEKLF
>TRBJ2-1|TRBV24-1
ATSDSPGLANNEQF
>TRBJ2-5|TRBV5-4
ASSLGLQQETQY
>TRBJ2-7|TRBV6-6
ASSAPGTGGFEQY
>TRBJ2-1|TRBV5-1
ASSFRTSGGYEQF
>TRBJ2-3|TRBV5-6
ASSLRDSPSGTDTQY
>TRBJ2-5|TRBV5-1
ASSLVGNQETQY
>TRBJ2-3|TRBV20-1
SAPYSGRTDTQY
>TRBJ2-3|TRBV28
ASIPTLGLAGGLGTDTQY
>TRBJ2-7|TRBV13
ASSLEAEQY
>TRBJ1-1|TRBV10-3
AISDRTRDRKNTEAF
>TRBJ2-1|TRBV18
ASSLGTGAGEQF
>TRBJ2-7|TRBV6-5
AGTVDRGVLYEQY
>TRBJ1-1|TRBV7-9
ASSSYRGTEAF
>TRBJ2-2|TRBV6-5
ATRGGGNTGELF
>TRBJ2-3|TRBV12-3/TRBV12-4
ASKALGRAWGTDTQY
>TRBJ2-7|TRBV27
ASSSGLRGYEQY
>TRBJ2-1|TRBV6-1
ASRWEDTSSYNEQF
>TRBJ2-4|TRBV2
ASSVGGAKNIQY
>TRBJ2-5|TRBV5-1
ASRRGVGDYRQETQY
>TRBJ2-7|TRBV6-5
ASSYSLQAGSSYEQY
>TRBJ2-1|TRBV20-1
SARDNRRYNEQF
>TRBJ2-7|TRBV19
ASSMRREHDEQY
>TRBJ2-3|TRBV29-1
SVLSGGGTDTQY
>TRBJ2-7|TRBV6-6
ASSRGLAGSYEQY
>TRBJ2-7|TRBV7-2
ASSSSTGGYEQY